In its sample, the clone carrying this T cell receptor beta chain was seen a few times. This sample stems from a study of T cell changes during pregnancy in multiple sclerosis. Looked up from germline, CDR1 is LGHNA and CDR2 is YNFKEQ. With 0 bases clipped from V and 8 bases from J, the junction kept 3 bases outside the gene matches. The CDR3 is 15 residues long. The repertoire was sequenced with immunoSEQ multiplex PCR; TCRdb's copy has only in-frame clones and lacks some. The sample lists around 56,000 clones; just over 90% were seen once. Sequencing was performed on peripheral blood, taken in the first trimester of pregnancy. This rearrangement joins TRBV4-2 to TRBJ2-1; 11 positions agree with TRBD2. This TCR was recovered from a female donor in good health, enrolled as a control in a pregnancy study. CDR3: CASSQETSGSDEQFF. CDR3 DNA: TGTGCCAGCAGCCAAGAAACTAGCGGGAGTGATGAGCAGTTCTTC.